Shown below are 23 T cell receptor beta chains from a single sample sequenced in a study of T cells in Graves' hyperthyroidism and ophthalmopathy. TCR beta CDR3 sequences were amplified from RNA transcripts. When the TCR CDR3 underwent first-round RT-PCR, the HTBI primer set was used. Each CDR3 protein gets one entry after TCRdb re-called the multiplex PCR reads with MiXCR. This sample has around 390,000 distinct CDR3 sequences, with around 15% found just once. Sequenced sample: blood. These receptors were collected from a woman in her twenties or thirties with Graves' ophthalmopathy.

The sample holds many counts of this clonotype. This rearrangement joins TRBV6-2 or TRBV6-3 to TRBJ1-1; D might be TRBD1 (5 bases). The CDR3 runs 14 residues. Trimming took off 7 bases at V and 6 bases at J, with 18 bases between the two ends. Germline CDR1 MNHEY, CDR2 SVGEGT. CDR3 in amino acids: CASNRGRLSAEAFF. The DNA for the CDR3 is TGTGCCAGCAATCGGGGCCGACTTAGCGCTGAAGCTTTCTTT.

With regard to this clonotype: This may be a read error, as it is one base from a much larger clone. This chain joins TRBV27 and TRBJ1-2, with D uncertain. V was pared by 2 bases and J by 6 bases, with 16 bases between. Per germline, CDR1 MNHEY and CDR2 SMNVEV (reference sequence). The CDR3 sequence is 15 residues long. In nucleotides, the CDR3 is TGTGCCAGCAGTTTAGAAGCGGGAGGAAAGCATGGCTACACCTTC. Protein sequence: CASSLEAGGKHGYTF.

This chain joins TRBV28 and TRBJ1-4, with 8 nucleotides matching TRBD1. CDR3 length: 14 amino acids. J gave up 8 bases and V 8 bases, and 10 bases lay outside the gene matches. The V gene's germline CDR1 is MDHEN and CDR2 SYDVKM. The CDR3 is CASRAGGNSEKLFF. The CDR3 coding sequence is TGTGCCAGCCGGGCAGGGGGCAACTCGGAAAAACTGTTTTTT.

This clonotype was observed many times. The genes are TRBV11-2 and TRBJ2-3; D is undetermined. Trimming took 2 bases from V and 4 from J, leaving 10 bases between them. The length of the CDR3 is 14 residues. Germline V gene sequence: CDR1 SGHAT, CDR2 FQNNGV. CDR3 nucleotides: TGTGCCAGCAGCTTAAACGTGTCCCCAGATACGCAGTATTTT. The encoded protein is CASSLNVSPDTQYF.

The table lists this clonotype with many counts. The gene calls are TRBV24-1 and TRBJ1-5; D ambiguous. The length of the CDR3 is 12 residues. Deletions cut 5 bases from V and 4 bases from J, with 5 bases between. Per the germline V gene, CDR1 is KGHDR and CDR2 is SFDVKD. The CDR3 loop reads CATSAQNQPQHF. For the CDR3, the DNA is TGTGCCACCAGTGCACAAAATCAGCCCCAGCATTTT.

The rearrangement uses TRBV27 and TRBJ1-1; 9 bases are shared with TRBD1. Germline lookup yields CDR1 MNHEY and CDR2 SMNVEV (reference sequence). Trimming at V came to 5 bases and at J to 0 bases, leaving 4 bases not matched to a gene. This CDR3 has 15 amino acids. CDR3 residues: CASSLTGGLNTEAFF. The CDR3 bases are TGTGCCAGCAGTCTCACAGGGGGCCTGAACACTGAAGCTTTCTTT.

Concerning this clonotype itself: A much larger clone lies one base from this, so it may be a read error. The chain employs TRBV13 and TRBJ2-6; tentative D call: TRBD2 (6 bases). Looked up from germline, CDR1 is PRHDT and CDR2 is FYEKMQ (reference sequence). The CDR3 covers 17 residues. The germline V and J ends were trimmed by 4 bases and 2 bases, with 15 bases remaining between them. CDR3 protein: CASSYPPGSTGANVLTF. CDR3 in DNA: TGTGCCAGCAGCTACCCGCCCGGGAGTACTGGGGCCAACGTCCTGACTTTC.

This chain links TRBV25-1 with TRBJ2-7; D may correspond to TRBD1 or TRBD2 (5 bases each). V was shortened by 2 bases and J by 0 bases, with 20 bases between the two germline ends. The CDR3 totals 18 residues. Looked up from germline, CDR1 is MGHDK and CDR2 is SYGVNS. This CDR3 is CASSEPLSGVGGSYEQYF. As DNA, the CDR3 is TGTGCCAGCAGTGAACCACTTTCCGGGGTTGGGGGCTCCTACGAGCAGTACTTC.

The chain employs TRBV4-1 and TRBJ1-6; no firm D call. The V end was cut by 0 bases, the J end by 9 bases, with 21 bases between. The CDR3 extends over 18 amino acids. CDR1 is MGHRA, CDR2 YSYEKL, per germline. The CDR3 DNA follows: TGCGCCAGCAGCCAAGATCGTATTTTATTTGGTTTAAGTTCACCCCTCCACTTT. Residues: CASSQDRILFGLSSPLHF.

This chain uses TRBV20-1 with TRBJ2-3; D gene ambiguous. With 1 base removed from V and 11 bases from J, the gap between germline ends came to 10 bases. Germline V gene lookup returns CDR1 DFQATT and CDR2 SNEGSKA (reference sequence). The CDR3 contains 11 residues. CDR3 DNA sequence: TGCAGTGCTAGAGGCGCGGTGGAGCAGTATTTT. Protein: CSARGAVEQYF.

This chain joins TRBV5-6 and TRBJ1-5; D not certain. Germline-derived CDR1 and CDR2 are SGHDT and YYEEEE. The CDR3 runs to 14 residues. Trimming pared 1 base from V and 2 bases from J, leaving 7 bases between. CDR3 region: CASSLYVGNQPQHF. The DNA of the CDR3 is TGTGCCAGCAGCTTGTATGTGGGCAATCAGCCCCAGCATTTT. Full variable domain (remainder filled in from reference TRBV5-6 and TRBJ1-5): DAGVTQSPTHLIKTRGQQVTLRCSPKSGHDTVSWYQQALGQGPQFIFQYYEEEERQRGNFPDRFSGHQFPNYSSELNVNALLLGDSALYLCASSLYVGNQPQHFGDGTRLSIL.

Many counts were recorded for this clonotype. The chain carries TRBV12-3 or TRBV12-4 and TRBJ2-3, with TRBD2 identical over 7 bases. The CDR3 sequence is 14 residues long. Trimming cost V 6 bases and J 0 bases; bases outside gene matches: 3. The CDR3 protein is CASSRGESTDTQYF. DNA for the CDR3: TGTGCCAGCAGCCGGGGGGAAAGCACAGATACGCAGTATTTT.

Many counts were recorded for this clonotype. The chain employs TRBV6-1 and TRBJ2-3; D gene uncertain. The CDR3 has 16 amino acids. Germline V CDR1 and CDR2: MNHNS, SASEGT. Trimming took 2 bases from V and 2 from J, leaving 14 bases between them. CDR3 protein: CASSESVPRFTDTQYF. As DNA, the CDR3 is TGTGCCAGCAGTGAATCCGTCCCCCGATTCACAGATACGCAGTATTTT.

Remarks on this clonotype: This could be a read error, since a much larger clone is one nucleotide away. CDR3 protein: CASSLQTGYNNEQFF. CDR3 bases: TGTGCCAGCAGCTTACAGACAGGGTACAACAATGAGCAGTTCTTC. The genes are TRBV9 and TRBJ2-1, with 7 nucleotides matching TRBD1. J gave up 5 bases and V 4 bases, and 9 bases lay outside the gene matches. Looked up from germline, CDR1 is SGDLS and CDR2 is YYNGEE. This CDR3 is 15 amino acids long.

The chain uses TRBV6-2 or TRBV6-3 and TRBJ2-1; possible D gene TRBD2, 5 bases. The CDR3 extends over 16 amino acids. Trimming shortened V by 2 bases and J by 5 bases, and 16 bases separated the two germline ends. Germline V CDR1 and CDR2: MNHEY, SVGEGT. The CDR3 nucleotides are TGTGCCAGCAGTTACCTACTAGGGTCAGGCGACAATGAGCAGTTCTTC. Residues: CASSYLLGSGDNEQFF.

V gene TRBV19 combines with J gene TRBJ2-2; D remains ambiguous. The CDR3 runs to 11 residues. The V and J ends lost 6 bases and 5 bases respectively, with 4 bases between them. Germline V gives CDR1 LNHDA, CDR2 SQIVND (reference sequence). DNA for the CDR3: TGTGCCAGTAGCCAAACCGGGGAGCTGTTTTTT. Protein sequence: CASSQTGELFF.

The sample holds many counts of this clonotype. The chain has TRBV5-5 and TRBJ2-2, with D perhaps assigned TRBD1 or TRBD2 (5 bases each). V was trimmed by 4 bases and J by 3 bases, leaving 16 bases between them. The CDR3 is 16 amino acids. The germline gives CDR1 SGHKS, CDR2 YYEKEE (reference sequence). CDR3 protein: CASSIKRVGDTGELFF. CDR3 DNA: TGTGCCAGCAGCATTAAAAGGGTGGGGGACACCGGGGAGCTGTTTTTT.

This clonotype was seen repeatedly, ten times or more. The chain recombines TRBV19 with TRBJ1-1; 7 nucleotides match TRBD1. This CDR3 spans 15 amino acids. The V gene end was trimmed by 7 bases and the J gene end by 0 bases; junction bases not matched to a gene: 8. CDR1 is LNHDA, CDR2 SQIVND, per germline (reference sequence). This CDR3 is CASTPRTGMNTEAFF. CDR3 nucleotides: TGTGCCAGTACCCCTCGGACAGGAATGAACACTGAAGCTTTCTTT.

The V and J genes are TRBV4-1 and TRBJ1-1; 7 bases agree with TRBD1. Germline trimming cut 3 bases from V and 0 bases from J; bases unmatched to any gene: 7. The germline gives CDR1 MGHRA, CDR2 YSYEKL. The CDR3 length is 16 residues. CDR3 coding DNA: TGCGCCAGCAGCCATGGAACTGGGACAGTGAACACTGAAGCTTTCTTT. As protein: CASSHGTGTVNTEAFF.

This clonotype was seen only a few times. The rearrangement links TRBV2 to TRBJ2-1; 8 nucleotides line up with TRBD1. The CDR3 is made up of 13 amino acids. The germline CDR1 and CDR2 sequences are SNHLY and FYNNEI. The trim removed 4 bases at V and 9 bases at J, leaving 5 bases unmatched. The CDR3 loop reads CASSAYGQGEQFF. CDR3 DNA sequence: TGTGCCAGCAGTGCCTACGGACAGGGTGAGCAGTTCTTC. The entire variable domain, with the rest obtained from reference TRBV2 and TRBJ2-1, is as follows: EPEVTQTPSHQVTQMGQEVILRCVPISNHLYFYWYRQILGQKVEFLVSFYNNEISEKSEIFDDQFSVERPDGSNFTLKIRSTKLEDSAMYFCASSAYGQGEQFFGPGTRLTVL.

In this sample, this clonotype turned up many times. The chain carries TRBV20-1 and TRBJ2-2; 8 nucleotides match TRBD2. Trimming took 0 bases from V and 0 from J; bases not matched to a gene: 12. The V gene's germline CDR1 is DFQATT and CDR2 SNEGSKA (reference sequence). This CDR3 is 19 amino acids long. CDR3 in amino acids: CSARDHEGSGETNTGELFF. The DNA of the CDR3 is TGCAGTGCTAGAGATCATGAGGGTAGCGGGGAAACGAACACCGGGGAGCTGTTTTTT.

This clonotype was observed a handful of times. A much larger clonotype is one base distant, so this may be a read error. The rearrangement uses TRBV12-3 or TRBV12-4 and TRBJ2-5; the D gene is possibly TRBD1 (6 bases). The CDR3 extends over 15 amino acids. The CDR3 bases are TGTGCCAGCGGTTTCGTAGGACAGACACAAGAGACCCAGTACTTC. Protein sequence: CASGFVGQTQETQYF.

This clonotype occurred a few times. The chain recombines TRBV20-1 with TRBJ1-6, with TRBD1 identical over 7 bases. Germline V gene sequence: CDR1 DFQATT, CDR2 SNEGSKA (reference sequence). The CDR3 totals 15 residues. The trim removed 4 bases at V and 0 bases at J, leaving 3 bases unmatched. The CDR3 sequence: CSATTGSSYNSPLHF. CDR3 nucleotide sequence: TGCAGTGCTACGACAGGGAGCTCCTATAATTCACCCCTCCACTTT.